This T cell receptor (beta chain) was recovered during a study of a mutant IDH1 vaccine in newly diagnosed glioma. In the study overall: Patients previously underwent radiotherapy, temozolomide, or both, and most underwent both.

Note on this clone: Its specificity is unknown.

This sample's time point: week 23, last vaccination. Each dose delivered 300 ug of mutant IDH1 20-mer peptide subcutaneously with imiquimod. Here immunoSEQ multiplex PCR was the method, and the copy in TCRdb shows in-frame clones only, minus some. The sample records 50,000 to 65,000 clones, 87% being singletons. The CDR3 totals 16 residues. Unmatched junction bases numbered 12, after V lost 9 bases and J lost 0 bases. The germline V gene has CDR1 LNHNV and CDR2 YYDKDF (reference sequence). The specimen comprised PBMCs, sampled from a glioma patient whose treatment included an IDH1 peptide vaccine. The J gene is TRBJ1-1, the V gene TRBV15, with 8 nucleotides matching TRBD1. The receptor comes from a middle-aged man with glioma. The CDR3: CATRTTGGVMNTEAFF. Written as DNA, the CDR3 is TGTGCCACAAGGACTACAGGGGGGGTTATGAACACTGAAGCTTTCTTT.